The 17 T cell receptor beta chains below come from one sample, sequenced in a study of control samples from healthy donors and cancer patients. The repertoire was sequenced with immunoSEQ multiplex PCR; TCRdb's copy has only in-frame clones and lacks some. Of some 130,000 clones in the sample, approximately 94% were seen once. The sequencing input was blood. All receptors derive from a man aged 25 to 40 in good health.

The chain is built from TRBV9 and TRBJ1-2, with D uncertain. The CDR3 sequence is 14 residues long. Germline CDR1 is SGDLS and CDR2 is YYNGEE. Trimming took off 2 bases at V and 3 bases at J, with 11 bases between the two ends. The DNA for the CDR3 is TGTGCCAGCAGCGTTGGGGTTAGCGACTATGGCTACACCTTC. Encoded protein: CASSVGVSDYGYTF.

This clone was observed a single time. The V and J genes are TRBV2 and TRBJ2-7, with TRBD2 identical over 9 bases. Germline V gene sequence: CDR1 SNHLY, CDR2 FYNNEI. The CDR3 has 16 residues. Germline trimming cut 6 bases from V and 2 bases from J; bases unmatched to any gene: 11. The CDR3 loop is CASSDRRTSAAYEQYF. The CDR3 DNA reads as TGTGCCAGCAGCGATCGCCGGACTAGCGCGGCCTACGAGCAGTACTTC.

The genes are TRBV6-5 and TRBJ1-1; possible D gene TRBD1, 5 bases. The V gene lost 4 bases and the J gene lost 4 bases, with 16 bases spanning the gap. Germline V gives CDR1 MNHEY, CDR2 SVGAGI. The CDR3 runs 15 residues. The CDR3 region is CASSSKLGGGTEAFF. In DNA form, the CDR3 reads TGTGCCAGCAGTTCCAAATTGGGGGGGGGCACTGAAGCTTTCTTT.

The V gene is TRBV19, the J gene TRBJ1-2; TRBD1 is a possible D gene (5 bases). The germline V gene has CDR1 LNHDA and CDR2 SQIVND (reference sequence). The V end lost 5 bases, the J end lost 6 bases, and 16 bases lay between the germline ends. This CDR3 contains 14 residues. The CDR3, as DNA: TGTGCCAGTAGTCCCTTAATCAGGGAGGATGGCTACACCTTC. This gives the protein CASSPLIREDGYTF.

This clone showed up just once. The gene calls are TRBV6-2 or TRBV6-3 and TRBJ2-7; D not certain. The germline V and J ends were trimmed by 5 bases and 1 base, with 9 bases remaining between them. CDR1 is MNHEY, CDR2 SVGEGT, per germline. The CDR3 totals 13 residues. CDR3: CASSLGGSYEQYF. The CDR3 DNA sequence: TGTGCCAGCAGTCTCGGTGGTTCCTACGAGCAGTACTTC.

This chain links TRBV14 with TRBJ2-7; 11 bases map to TRBD2. The V and J ends lost 4 bases and 4 bases, in that order; junction bases with no gene match: 3. The CDR3 has 14 amino acids. Germline lookup yields CDR1 SGHDN and CDR2 FVKESK. The CDR3 nucleotides are TGTGCCAGCAGCCCTCTAGCGGGGGGTTACGAGCAGTACTTC. Translated, it gives CASSPLAGGYEQYF.

The chain uses TRBV2 and TRBJ1-2, with D possibly being TRBD1 (5 bases). CDR3 size: 13 residues. CDR1 is SNHLY, CDR2 FYNNEI, per germline. V was cut by 6 bases and J by 1 base, with 9 bases left in between. Here the CDR3 DNA reads TGTGCCAGCAGCGCAGGGATTAACTATGGCTACACCTTC. Translation: CASSAGINYGYTF.

The rearrangement links TRBV2 to TRBJ1-1; D gene ambiguous. CDR1 and CDR2 from the germline V gene are SNHLY and FYNNEI. This CDR3 spans 12 amino acids. V lost 0 bases to trimming and J lost 7 bases, with 6 bases between them. The CDR3 sequence is CASSEAQIEAFF. CDR3 nucleotides: TGTGCCAGCAGTGAAGCGCAAATTGAAGCTTTCTTT. The full variable domain, rest sourced from reference TRBV2 and TRBJ1-1, is EPEVTQTPSHQVTQMGQEVILRCVPISNHLYFYWYRQILGQKVEFLVSFYNNEISEKSEIFDDQFSVERPDGSNFTLKIRSTKLEDSAMYFCASSEAQIEAFFGQGTRLTVV.

The chain joins TRBV4-1 to TRBJ2-7; 10 nucleotides match TRBD2. The CDR3 contains 18 residues. Unmatched junction bases numbered 9, after V lost 1 base and J lost 0 bases. The germline V gene encodes CDR1 MGHRA and CDR2 YSYEKL. In nucleotides, the CDR3 is TGCGCCAGCAGCCAAGCGCCGCTAGCGGGGGCCAGCTCCTACGAGCAGTACTTC. It is translated as CASSQAPLAGASSYEQYF.

The chain joins TRBV6-5 to TRBJ2-7; D may be TRBD1 (6 bases). Germline V gene sequence: CDR1 MNHEY, CDR2 SVGAGI. CDR3 length: 13 amino acids. V lost 6 bases, J lost 7 bases, and 16 bases lay in between. The CDR3 region has the DNA TGTGCCAGCAGCTCAGGGGCCCGGGTTGAGCAGTACTTC. Residues: CASSSGARVEQYF.

This rearrangement joins TRBV4-3 to TRBJ1-1; D gene ambiguous. Germline V CDR1 and CDR2: LGHNA, YSLEER. This CDR3 is 13 amino acids long. Trimming removed 0 bases at V and 5 bases at J, with 7 bases between. The chain's CDR3 is CASSQDRGTEAFF. CDR3 DNA sequence: TGCGCCAGCAGCCAAGATCGGGGTACTGAAGCTTTCTTT.

Only one count was recorded for this clone. Other DNA sequences in this specimen translate into the identical CDR3. V is TRBV12-3 or TRBV12-4 and J is TRBJ1-1; D is ambiguous. V was cut by 3 bases and J by 0 bases, with 5 bases left in between. This CDR3 comprises 13 residues. CDR3 protein: CASSFNLNTEAFF. CDR3 in DNA: TGTGCCAGCAGTTTTAACCTGAACACTGAAGCTTTCTTT.

The DNA of the CDR3 is TGTGCCAGCAGCTTGGGGAGGCAAGAAAAACTGTTTTTT. Amino acids: CASSLGRQEKLFF. The gene calls are TRBV11-2 and TRBJ1-4; D not certain. This CDR3 region has 13 residues. V was shortened by 3 bases and J by 8 bases, with 10 bases between the two germline ends. The germline CDR1 and CDR2 sequences are SGHAT and FQNNGV.

J is TRBJ2-2 and V is TRBV7-3, with 13 bases lining up with TRBD2. Germline CDR1 reads SGHTA; CDR2 reads FQGTGA. The CDR3 has 19 residues. Trimming cost V 1 base and J 4 bases; bases outside gene matches: 9. The CDR3 region has the DNA TGTGCCAGCAGCTTAATAGGGCGACTAGCGGGGGGAATCACCGGGGAGCTGTTTTTT. The encoded protein is CASSLIGRLAGGITGELFF.

V is TRBV11-2 and J is TRBJ2-3, with a weak D call TRBD1 (5 bases). Germline V CDR1 and CDR2: SGHAT, FQNNGV. The CDR3 is made up of 14 amino acids. The V and J ends lost 0 bases and 2 bases respectively, with 6 bases between them. The CDR3 spells CASSLDRATDTQYF. The CDR3 DNA sequence: TGTGCCAGCAGCTTAGACAGGGCCACAGATACGCAGTATTTT.

This clone was seen just once. The J gene is TRBJ1-2, the V gene TRBV9, with a weak D call TRBD1 (5 bases). This CDR3 is 15 amino acids long. The germline CDR1 and CDR2 sequences are SGDLS and YYNGEE. The V gene lost 7 bases and the J gene lost 3 bases, with 19 bases spanning the gap. The CDR3 here is CASGEGPGPDYGYTF. In DNA form, the CDR3 reads TGTGCCAGCGGGGAGGGGCCAGGGCCCGACTATGGCTACACCTTC.

The V call is TRBV11-1, the J call TRBJ1-6; D not resolved. Germline loops: CDR1 SGHAT, CDR2 FQDESV (reference sequence). V was cut by 0 bases and J by 0 bases, with 9 bases left in between. The CDR3 spans 17 residues. Here the CDR3 DNA reads TGTGCCAGCAGCTTAGCGCCGGGGAGCTCCTATAATTCACCCCTCCACTTT. Translated, it gives CASSLAPGSSYNSPLHF.